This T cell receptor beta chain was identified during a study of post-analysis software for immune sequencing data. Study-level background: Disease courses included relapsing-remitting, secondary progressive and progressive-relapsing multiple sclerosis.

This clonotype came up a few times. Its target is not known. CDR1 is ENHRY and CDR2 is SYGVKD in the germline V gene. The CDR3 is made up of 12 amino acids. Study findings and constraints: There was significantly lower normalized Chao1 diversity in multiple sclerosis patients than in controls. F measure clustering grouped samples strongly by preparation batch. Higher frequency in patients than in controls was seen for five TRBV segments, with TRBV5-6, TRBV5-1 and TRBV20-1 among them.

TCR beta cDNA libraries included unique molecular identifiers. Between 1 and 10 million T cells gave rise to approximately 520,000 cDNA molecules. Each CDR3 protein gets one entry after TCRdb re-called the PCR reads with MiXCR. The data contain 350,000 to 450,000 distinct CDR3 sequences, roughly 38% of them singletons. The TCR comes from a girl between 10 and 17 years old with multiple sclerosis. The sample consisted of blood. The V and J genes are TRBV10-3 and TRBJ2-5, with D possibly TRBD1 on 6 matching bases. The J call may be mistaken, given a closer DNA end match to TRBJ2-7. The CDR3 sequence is CAISQQGSEQYF. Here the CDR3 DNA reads TGTGCCATCAGTCAACAGGGAAGCGAGCAGTACTTC.